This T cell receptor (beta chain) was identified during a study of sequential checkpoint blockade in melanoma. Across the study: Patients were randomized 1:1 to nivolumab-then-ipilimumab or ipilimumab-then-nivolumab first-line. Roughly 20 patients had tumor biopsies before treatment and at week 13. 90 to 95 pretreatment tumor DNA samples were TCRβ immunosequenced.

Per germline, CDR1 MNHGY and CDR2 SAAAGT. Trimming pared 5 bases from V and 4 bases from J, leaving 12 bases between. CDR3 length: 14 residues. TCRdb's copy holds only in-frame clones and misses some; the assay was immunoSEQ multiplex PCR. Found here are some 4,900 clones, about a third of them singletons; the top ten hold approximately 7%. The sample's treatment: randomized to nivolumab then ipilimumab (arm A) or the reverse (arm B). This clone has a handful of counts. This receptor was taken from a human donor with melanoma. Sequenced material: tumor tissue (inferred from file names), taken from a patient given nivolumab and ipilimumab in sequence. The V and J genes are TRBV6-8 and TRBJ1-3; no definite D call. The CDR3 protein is CASSAYRTGNTIYF. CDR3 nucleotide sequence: TGTGCCAGCAGTGCTTACAGAACCGGAAACACCATATATTTT.